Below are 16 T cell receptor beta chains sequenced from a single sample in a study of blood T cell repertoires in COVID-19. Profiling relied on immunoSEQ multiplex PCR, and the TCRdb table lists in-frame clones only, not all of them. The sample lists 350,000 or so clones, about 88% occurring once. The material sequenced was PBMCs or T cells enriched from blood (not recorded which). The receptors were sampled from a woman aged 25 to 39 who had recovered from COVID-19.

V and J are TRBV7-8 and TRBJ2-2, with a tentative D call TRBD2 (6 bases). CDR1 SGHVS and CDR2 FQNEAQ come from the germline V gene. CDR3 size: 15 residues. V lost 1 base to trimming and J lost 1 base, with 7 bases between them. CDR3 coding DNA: TGTGCCAGCAGCTTAGGCGGGGTGAACACCGGGGAGCTGTTTTTT. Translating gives CASSLGGVNTGELFF.

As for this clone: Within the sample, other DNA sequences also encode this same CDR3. CDR3 sequence (DNA): TGTGCCAGCAGCCCCGACAGGGGCCATGGCTACACCTTC. Its translation is CASSPDRGHGYTF. The genes are TRBV3-1 (or the pseudogene TRBV3-2) and TRBJ1-2; TRBD1 aligns across 8 bases. CDR1 is LGHDT, CDR2 YNNKEL, per germline (reference sequence). V trimming: 4 bases; J trimming: 6 bases; junction bases outside the gene matches: 4. CDR3 length: 13 residues.

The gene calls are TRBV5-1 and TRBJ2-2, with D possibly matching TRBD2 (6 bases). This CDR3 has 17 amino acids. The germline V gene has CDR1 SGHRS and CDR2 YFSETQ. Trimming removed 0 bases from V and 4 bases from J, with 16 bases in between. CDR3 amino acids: CASSLGPGQGGTGELFF. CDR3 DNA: TGCGCCAGCAGCTTGGGCCCGGGGCAGGGAGGCACCGGGGAGCTGTTTTTT.

The CDR3 region has the DNA TGTGCCAGCAGCTTGGCCACGGAGGGAGGGTGGGAGACCCAGTACTTC. Amino acid sequence: CASSLATEGGWETQYF. The rearrangement joins TRBV5-6 to TRBJ2-5; TRBD2 agrees at 7 bases. The CDR3 has 16 amino acids. Unmatched junction bases numbered 10, after V lost 0 bases and J lost 5 bases. Per germline, CDR1 SGHDT and CDR2 YYEEEE. Together with reference TRBV5-6 and TRBJ2-5, the CDR3 gives the full variable domain: DAGVTQSPTHLIKTRGQQVTLRCSPKSGHDTVSWYQQALGQGPQFIFQYYEEEERQRGNFPDRFSGHQFPNYSSELNVNALLLGDSALYLCASSLATEGGWETQYFGPGTRLLVL.

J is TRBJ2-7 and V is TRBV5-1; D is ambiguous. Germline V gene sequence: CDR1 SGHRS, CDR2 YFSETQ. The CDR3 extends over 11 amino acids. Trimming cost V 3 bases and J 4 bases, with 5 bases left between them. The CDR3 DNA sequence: TGCGCCAGCAGCTACAGTTACGAGCAGTACTTC. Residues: CASSYSYEQYF.

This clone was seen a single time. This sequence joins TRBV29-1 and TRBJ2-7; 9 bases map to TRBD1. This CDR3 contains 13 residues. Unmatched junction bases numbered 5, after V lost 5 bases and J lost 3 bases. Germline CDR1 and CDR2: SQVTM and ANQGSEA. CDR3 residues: CSVTGGVGYEQYF. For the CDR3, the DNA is TGCAGCGTTACAGGGGGCGTCGGCTACGAGCAGTACTTC.

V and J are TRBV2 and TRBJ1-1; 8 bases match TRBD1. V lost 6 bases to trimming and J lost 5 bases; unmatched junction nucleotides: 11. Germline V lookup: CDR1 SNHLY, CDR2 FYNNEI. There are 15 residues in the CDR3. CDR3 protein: CASSGRQGAYTEAFF. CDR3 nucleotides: TGTGCCAGCAGCGGTCGTCAGGGGGCGTATACTGAAGCTTTCTTT. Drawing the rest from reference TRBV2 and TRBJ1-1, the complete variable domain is EPEVTQTPSHQVTQMGQEVILRCVPISNHLYFYWYRQILGQKVEFLVSFYNNEISEKSEIFDDQFSVERPDGSNFTLKIRSTKLEDSAMYFCASSGRQGAYTEAFFGQGTRLTVV.

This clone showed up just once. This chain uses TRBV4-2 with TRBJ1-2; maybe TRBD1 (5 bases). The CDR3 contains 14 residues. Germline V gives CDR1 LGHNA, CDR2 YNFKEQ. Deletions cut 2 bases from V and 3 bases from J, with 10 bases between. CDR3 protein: CASSQPLGDYGYTF. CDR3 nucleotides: TGTGCCAGCAGCCAACCTCTAGGGGACTATGGCTACACCTTC.

In DNA, the CDR3 is TGTGCCAGAGAAGACCGGGACAGGGATTGGGGTAGAACTAATGAAAAACTGTTTTTT. It is translated as CAREDRDRDWGRTNEKLFF. This sequence joins TRBV9 and TRBJ1-4, with TRBD1 matching 9 bases. The V gene end was trimmed by 8 bases and the J gene end by 1 base; junction bases not matched to a gene: 18. The CDR3 contains 19 residues. Germline V gene data show CDR1 as SGDLS and CDR2 as YYNGEE.

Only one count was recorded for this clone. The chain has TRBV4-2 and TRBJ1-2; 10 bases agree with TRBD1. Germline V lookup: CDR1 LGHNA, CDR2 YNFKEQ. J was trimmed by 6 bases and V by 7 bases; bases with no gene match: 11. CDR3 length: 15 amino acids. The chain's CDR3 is CASNPGQGNIDGYTF. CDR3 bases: TGTGCCAGCAACCCGGGACAGGGGAATATCGATGGCTACACCTTC.

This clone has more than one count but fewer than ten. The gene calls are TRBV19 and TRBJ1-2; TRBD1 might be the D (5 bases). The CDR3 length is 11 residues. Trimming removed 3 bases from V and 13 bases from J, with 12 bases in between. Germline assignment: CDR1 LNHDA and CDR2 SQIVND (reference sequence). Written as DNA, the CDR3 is TGTGCCAGTAGTATCCTCGACAGTCGCACCTTC. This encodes CASSILDSRTF.

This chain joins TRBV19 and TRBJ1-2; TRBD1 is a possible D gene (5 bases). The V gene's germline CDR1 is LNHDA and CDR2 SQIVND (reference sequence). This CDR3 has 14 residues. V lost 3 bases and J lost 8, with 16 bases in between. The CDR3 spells CASSIPGTPKGYTF. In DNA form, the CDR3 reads TGTGCCAGTAGTATTCCCGGGACTCCAAAAGGCTACACCTTC.

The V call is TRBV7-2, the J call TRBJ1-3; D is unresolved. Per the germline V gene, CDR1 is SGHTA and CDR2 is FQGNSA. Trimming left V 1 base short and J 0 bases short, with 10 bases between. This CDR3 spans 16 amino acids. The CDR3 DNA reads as TGTGCCAGCAGCTTAGTGAACAGCCTCTCTGGAAACACCATATATTTT. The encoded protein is CASSLVNSLSGNTIYF.

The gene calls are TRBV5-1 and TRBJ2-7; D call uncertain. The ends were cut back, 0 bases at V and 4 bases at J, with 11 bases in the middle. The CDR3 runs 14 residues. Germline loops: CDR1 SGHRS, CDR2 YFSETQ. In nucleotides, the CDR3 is TGCGCCAGCAGCTTGGCATCCACAGAGTACGAGCAGTACTTC. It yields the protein CASSLASTEYEQYF.

Here the CDR3 reads CASSQQGDEKLFF. CDR3 nucleotides: TGTGCCAGCAGTCAACAGGGAGATGAAAAACTGTTTTTT. The chain carries TRBV2 and TRBJ1-4, with D possibly being TRBD1 (6 bases). Looked up from germline, CDR1 is SNHLY and CDR2 is FYNNEI. V was trimmed by 5 bases and J by 6 bases, leaving 10 bases between them. CDR3 length equals 13 residues. The complete variable domain, with remaining parts taken from reference TRBV2 and TRBJ1-4, reads EPEVTQTPSHQVTQMGQEVILRCVPISNHLYFYWYRQILGQKVEFLVSFYNNEISEKSEIFDDQFSVERPDGSNFTLKIRSTKLEDSAMYFCASSQQGDEKLFFGSGTQLSVL.

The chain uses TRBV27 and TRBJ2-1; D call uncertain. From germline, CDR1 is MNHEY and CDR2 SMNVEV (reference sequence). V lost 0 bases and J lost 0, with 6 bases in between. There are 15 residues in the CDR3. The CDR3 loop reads CASSLSFSSYNEQFF. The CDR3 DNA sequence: TGTGCCAGCAGTTTATCCTTTAGCTCCTACAATGAGCAGTTCTTC.